This TCR beta chain came from a study of T cells after yellow fever vaccination. Broader study findings: Detected again after the booster were most primary-vaccination clones, at 95% to 98% CD4 and nearly 90% CD8.

This clonotype was counted at least ten times. Its antigen is not known. 5'RACE template switching produced TCR cDNA carrying a universal primer site and UMIs. TCRdb reanalysed the 5' RACE reads using MiXCR and keeps one entry per CDR3 protein. The table records some 240,000 distinct CDR3 sequences, approximately 3.6% of them present only once. Here the sequenced sample was PBMCs, taken 15 days after the yellow fever booster vaccination. The receptor comes from a man aged 18 to 30 who received the YFV17D yellow fever vaccine.

CDR3 region: CASSVQGARETQYF. The DNA of the CDR3 is TGTGCCAGCAGCGTACAGGGGGCGAGGGAGACCCAGTACTTC. The chain joins TRBV5-4 to TRBJ2-5; 9 nucleotides match TRBD1. The V gene's germline CDR1 is SGHNT and CDR2 YYREEE (reference sequence). CDR3 length equals 14 residues. The ends lost 4 bases at V and 5 bases at J; junction bases unmatched: 6.